The 12 T cell receptor beta chains below all came from one sample that was sequenced in a study of T-cell reconstitution after alpha-beta-depleted transplantation in children. The TCRbeta library incorporated unique molecular identifiers. TCRdb passed the PCR reads through MiXCR, listing each CDR3 protein once. The sample shows 150,000 to 250,000 distinct CDR3 sequences, about 14% of them seen only once. Material: PBMCs from the stem cell graft donor, obtained from the stem cell graft. These receptors came from a human donor who donated a stem cell graft to a child with acute lymphoblastic leukemia.

Turning to this clonotype: A read error is possible here, since a much larger clone lies one base away. The chain combines TRBV29-1 with TRBJ2-2; D is ambiguous. Per the germline V gene, CDR1 is SQVTM and CDR2 is ANQGSEA. CDR3 length equals 12 residues. The CDR3 reads CSLETLSGELFF. For the CDR3, the DNA is TGCAGCCTTGAAACCTTATCGGGGGAGCTGTTTTTT.

This clonotype was counted at least ten times. The rearrangement uses TRBV12-3 or TRBV12-4 and TRBJ2-4, with 8 bases lining up with TRBD1. V trimming: 6 bases; J trimming: 5 bases; junction bases outside the gene matches: 6. The CDR3 length is 14 residues. The CDR3 region is CASRPDRGENIQYF. The CDR3 bases are TGTGCCAGCAGACCCGACAGGGGAGAAAACATTCAGTACTTC.

This chain links TRBV20-1 with TRBJ1-5; possibly TRBD1 for D (5 bases). The germline V gene has CDR1 DFQATT and CDR2 SNEGSKA (reference sequence). The CDR3 runs to 14 residues. Trimming removed 2 bases from V and 8 bases from J, with 16 bases in between. CDR3 bases: TGCAGTGCTAGAAAAAAGGGGCTGATGGAGCCCCAGCATTTT. The encoded protein is CSARKKGLMEPQHF.

This clonotype has ten or more counts. The rearrangement links TRBV9 to TRBJ2-1; the match to TRBD2 covers 14 bases. Germline CDR1 is SGDLS and CDR2 is YYNGEE. CDR3 size: 19 residues. V dropped 2 bases and J dropped 0; count of bases not matched to a gene: 7. The CDR3 loop is CASSVGLAGGASSYNEQFF. CDR3 DNA: TGTGCCAGCAGCGTTGGACTAGCGGGAGGAGCGAGCTCCTACAATGAGCAGTTCTTC.

This clonotype has a handful of counts. The CDR3 nucleotides read TGCGCCAGCAGCTTGGCCGTCCCGGGACAAACTGTGAACACTGAAGCTTTCTTT. Its protein is CASSLAVPGQTVNTEAFF. The rearrangement links TRBV5-1 to TRBJ1-1; possible D gene TRBD1, 6 bases. V was cut by 0 bases and J by 0 bases, with 18 bases left in between. The CDR3 spans 18 residues. Germline CDR1 SGHRS, CDR2 YFSETQ.

In this sample, this clonotype turned up many times. V is TRBV18 and J is TRBJ2-1; maybe TRBD1 (6 bases). The germline V gene encodes CDR1 KGHSH and CDR2 LQKENI. The CDR3 sequence is 14 residues long. V was shortened by 3 bases and J by 5 bases, with 11 bases between the two germline ends. CDR3 protein: CASSPQGSNNEQFF. The DNA of the CDR3 is TGTGCCAGCTCACCTCAGGGGAGCAACAATGAGCAGTTCTTC.

This clonotype was picked up many times. The J gene is TRBJ2-3, the V gene TRBV6-1; TRBD1 matches at 11 bases. V shed 4 bases, J shed 7 bases, and the junction held 10 bases outside the gene matches. This CDR3 has 16 residues. Germline lookup yields CDR1 MNHNS and CDR2 SASEGT. CDR3 in amino acids: CASSAVEDRGLNTQYF. CDR3 DNA sequence: TGTGCCAGCAGTGCCGTTGAGGACAGGGGGCTGAATACGCAGTATTTT.

This clonotype was recorded at least ten times. V gene TRBV5-1 combines with J gene TRBJ2-1; D not resolved. Trimming cost V 4 bases and J 5 bases, with 10 bases left between them. This CDR3 is built from 13 residues. Germline values: CDR1 SGHRS, CDR2 YFSETQ. CDR3 bases: TGCGCCAGCAGCGCCGGCAAAGACAATGAGCAGTTCTTC. It specifies CASSAGKDNEQFF.

The chain carries TRBV12-3 or TRBV12-4 and TRBJ2-7; TRBD2 is a possible D gene (6 bases). V was shortened by 4 bases and J by 6 bases, with 10 bases between the two germline ends. The CDR3 runs 12 residues. DNA for the CDR3: TGTGCCAGCAGTTCGATCGGGGGCGAGCAGTACTTC. It codes for CASSSIGGEQYF.

This clonotype came up a few times. The chain carries TRBV20-1 and TRBJ1-1, with D unclear. Germline V gene sequence: CDR1 DFQATT, CDR2 SNEGSKA (reference sequence). There are 12 residues in the CDR3. V was pared by 5 bases and J by 5 bases, with 12 bases between. CDR3 region: CSAFLLRTEAFF. Written as DNA, the CDR3 is TGCAGTGCTTTTCTTCTAAGGACTGAAGCTTTCTTT.

The V gene is TRBV19, the J gene TRBJ2-7; 10 bases align to TRBD2. V gave up 5 bases and J gave up 2 bases; unmatched junction bases: 6. Looked up from germline, CDR1 is LNHDA and CDR2 is SQIVND (reference sequence). The CDR3 consists of 15 residues. As DNA, the CDR3 is TGTGCCAGTAGTTTAGCGGGGGGACCAACCTACGAGCAGTACTTC. This sequence encodes CASSLAGGPTYEQYF.

This clonotype was counted at least ten times. The V and J genes are TRBV20-1 and TRBJ2-2; D possibly corresponds to TRBD1 (5 bases). In germline, CDR1 is DFQATT, CDR2 SNEGSKA (reference sequence). V was pared by 6 bases and J by 7 bases, with 18 bases between. CDR3 length equals 14 residues. Here the CDR3 DNA reads TGCAGTGCCCTCGGAGCGTCCCAGGGCGGGGAGCTGTTTTTT. Its translation: CSALGASQGGELFF.